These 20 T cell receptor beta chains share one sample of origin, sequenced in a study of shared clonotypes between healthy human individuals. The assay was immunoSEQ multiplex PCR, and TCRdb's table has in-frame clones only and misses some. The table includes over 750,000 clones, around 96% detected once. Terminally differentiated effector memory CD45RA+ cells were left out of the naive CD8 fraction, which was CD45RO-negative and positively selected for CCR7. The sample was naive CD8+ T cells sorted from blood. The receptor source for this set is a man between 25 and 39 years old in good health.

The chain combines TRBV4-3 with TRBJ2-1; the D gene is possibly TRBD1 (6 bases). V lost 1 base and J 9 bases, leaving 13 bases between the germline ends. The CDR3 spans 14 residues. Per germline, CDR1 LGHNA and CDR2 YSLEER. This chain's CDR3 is CASSQVTGRGEQFF. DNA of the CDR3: TGCGCCAGCAGCCAAGTAACAGGGAGAGGTGAGCAGTTCTTC.

The CDR3 here is CASGIYSNQPQHF. The DNA of the CDR3 is TGTGCCAGTGGGATCTATAGCAATCAGCCCCAGCATTTT. The V gene is TRBV27, the J gene TRBJ1-5; D is unresolved. The CDR3 consists of 13 residues. Trimming shortened V by 9 bases and J by 0 bases, and 9 bases separated the two germline ends. Germline-derived CDR1 and CDR2 are MNHEY and SMNVEV (reference sequence).

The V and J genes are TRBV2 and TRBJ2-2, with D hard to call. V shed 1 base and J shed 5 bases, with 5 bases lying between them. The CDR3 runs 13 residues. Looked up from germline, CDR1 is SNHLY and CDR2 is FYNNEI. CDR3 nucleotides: TGTGCCAGCAGTGAAGGCCAGACCGGGGAGCTGTTTTTT. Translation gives CASSEGQTGELFF.

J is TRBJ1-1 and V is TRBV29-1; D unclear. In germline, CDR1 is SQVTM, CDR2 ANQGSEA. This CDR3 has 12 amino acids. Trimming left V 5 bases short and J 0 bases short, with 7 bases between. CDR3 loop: CSVSSMNTEAFF. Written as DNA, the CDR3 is TGCAGCGTTTCTTCTATGAACACTGAAGCTTTCTTT.

CDR3 bases: TGTGCCAGCAGCTTAGTTGCAGGGCGGTTCAATGAGCAGTTCTTC. Translating it yields CASSLVAGRFNEQFF. This chain uses TRBV7-9 with TRBJ2-1; maybe TRBD1 (5 bases). The CDR3 extends over 15 amino acids. Between the trimmed V and J ends, which lost 1 base and 6 bases, there was a span of 13 bases. Germline CDR1 SEHNR, CDR2 FQNEAQ (reference sequence).

CDR3 in DNA: TGTGCCAGCAGCTCAACAGGGGGCGATGAGCAGTTCTTC. The encoded protein is CASSSTGGDEQFF. The chain couples TRBV7-6 to TRBJ2-1; 9 nucleotides match TRBD1. Germline V gene lookup returns CDR1 SGHVS and CDR2 FNYEAQ. The CDR3 contains 13 residues. V shed 4 bases, J shed 8 bases, and the junction held 3 bases outside the gene matches. Supplemented by reference TRBV7-6 and TRBJ2-1, the full variable domain reads GAGVSQSPRYKVTKRGQDVALRCDPISGHVSLYWYRQALGQGPEFLTYFNYEAQQDKSGLPNDRFSAERPEGSISTLTIQRTEQRDSAMYRCASSSTGGDEQFFGPGTRLTVL.

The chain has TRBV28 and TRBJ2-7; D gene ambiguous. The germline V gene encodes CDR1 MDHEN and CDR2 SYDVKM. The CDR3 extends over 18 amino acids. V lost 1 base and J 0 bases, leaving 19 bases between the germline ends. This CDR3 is CASSLLFSDFRRSYEQYF. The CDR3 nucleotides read TGTGCCAGCAGTTTATTGTTTAGTGACTTTCGGCGCTCCTACGAGCAGTACTTC.

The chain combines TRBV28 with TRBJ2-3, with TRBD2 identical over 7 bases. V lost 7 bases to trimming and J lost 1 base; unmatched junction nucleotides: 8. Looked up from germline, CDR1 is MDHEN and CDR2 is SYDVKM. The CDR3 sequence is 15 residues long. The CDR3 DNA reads TGTGCCAGCACCGAGAGCGGGATTCGCACAGATACGCAGTATTTT. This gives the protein CASTESGIRTDTQYF. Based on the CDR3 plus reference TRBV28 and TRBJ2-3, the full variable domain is DVKVTQSSRYLVKRTGEKVFLECVQDMDHENMFWYRQDPGLGLRLIYFSYDVKMKEKGDIPEGYSVSREKKERFSLILESASTNQTSMYLCASTESGIRTDTQYFGPGTRLTVL.

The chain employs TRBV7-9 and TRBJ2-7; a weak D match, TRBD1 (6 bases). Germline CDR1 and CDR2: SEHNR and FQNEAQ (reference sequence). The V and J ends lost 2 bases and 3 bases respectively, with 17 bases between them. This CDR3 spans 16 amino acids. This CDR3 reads CASSLIGVHRVYEQYF. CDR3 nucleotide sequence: TGTGCCAGCAGCTTAATTGGGGTTCACAGGGTCTACGAGCAGTACTTC. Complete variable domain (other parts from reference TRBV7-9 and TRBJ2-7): DTGVSQNPRHKITKRGQNVTFRCDPISEHNRLYWYRQTLGQGPEFLTYFQNEAQLEKSRLLSDRFSAERPKGSFSTLEIQRTEQGDSAMYLCASSLIGVHRVYEQYFGPGTRLTVT.

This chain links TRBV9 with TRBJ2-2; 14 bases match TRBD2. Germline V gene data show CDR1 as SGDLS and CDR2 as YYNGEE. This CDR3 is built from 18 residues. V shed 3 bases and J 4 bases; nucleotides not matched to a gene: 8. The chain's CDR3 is CASSGLAGGGRGTGELFF. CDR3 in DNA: TGTGCCAGCAGCGGACTAGCGGGAGGGGGACGCGGCACCGGGGAGCTGTTTTTT.

The CDR3 protein is CASSKDSGIDTQYF. The CDR3 DNA reads TGTGCCAGCAGTAAAGATAGCGGGATCGATACGCAGTATTTT. J is TRBJ2-3 and V is TRBV28; 8 bases line up with TRBD2. Germline CDR1 and CDR2: MDHEN and SYDVKM. The CDR3 runs to 14 residues. Trimming cost V 5 bases and J 6 bases; bases outside gene matches: 7.

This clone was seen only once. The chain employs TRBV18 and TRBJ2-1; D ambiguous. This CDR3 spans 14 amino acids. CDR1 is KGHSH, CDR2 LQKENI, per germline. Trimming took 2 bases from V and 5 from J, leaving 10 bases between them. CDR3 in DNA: TGTGCCAGCTCACCATCTCCAAGGCACAATGAGCAGTTCTTC. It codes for CASSPSPRHNEQFF.

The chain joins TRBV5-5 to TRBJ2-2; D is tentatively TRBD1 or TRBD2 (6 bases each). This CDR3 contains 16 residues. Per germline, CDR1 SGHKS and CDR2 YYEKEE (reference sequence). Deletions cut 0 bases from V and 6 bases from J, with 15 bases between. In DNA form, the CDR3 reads TGTGCCAGCAGCTTGGACAGGGACTTCATTGCCGGGGAGCTGTTTTTT. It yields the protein CASSLDRDFIAGELFF.

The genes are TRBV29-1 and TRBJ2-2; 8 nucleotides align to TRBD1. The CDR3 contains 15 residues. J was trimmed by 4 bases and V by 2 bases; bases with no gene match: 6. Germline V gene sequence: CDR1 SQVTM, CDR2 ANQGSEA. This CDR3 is CSVEIGQGATGELFF. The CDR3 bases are TGCAGCGTTGAAATAGGGCAGGGGGCCACCGGGGAGCTGTTTTTT.

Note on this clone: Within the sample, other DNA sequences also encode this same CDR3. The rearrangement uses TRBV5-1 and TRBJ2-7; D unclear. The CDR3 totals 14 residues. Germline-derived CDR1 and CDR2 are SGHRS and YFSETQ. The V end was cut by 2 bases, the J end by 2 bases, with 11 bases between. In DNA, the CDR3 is TGCGCCAGCAGCTTTGGTCTTGGCGCCTACGAGCAGTACTTC. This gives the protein CASSFGLGAYEQYF.

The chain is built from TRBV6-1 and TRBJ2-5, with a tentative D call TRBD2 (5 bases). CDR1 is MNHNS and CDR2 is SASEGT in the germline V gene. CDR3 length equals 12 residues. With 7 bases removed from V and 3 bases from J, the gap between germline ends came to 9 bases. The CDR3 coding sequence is TGTGCCAGCACAGGAGGAGAAGAGACCCAGTACTTC. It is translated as CASTGGEETQYF.

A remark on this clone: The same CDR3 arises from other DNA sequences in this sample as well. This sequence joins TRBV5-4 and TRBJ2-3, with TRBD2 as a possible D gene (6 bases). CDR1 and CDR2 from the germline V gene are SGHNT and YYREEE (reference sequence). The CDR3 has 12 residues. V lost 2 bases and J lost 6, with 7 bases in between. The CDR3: CASSFGGDTQYF. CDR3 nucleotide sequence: TGTGCCAGCAGCTTTGGGGGGGATACGCAGTATTTT.

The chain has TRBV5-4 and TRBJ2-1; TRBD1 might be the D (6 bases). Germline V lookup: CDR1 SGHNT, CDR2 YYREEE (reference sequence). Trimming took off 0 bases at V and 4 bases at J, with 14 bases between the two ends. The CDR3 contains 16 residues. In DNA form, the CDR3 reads TGTGCCAGCAGCTTGGTGTGGGGACAAACTTACAATGAGCAGTTCTTC. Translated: CASSLVWGQTYNEQFF. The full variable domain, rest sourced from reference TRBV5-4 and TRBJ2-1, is ETGVTQSPTHLIKTRGQQVTLRCSSQSGHNTVSWYQQALGQGPQFIFQYYREEENGRGNFPPRFSGLQFPNYSSELNVNALELDDSALYLCASSLVWGQTYNEQFFGPGTRLTVL.

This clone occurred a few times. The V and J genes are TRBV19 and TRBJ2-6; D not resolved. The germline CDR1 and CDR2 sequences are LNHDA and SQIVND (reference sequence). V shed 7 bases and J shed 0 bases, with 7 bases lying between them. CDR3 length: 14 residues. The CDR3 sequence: CASISFSGANVLTF. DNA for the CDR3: TGTGCCAGTATCTCATTCTCTGGGGCCAACGTCCTGACTTTC.

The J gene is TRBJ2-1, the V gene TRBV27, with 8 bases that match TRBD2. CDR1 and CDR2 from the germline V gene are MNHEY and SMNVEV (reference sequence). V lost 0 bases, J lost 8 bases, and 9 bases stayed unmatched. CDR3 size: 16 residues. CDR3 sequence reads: CASSLSREGLRDEQFF. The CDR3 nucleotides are TGTGCCAGCAGTTTATCACGGGAGGGCCTTCGAGATGAGCAGTTCTTC.